Following are 27 T cell receptor beta chains from one sample sequenced in a study of T cell changes during pregnancy in multiple sclerosis (dated by TCRdb to about 2019). Libraries came from the immunoSEQ multiplex PCR assay. TCRdb mirrors the immuneACCESS table, restricted to in-frame sequences. Some clones are absent from its copies; in checked studies, under half trace to an unresolved V gene, and the reason for the others is unknown. The sample includes tens of thousands of clones, with about nine tenths observed a single time. The ten largest account for around 0.45% of the sample. Sequencing used CD4+ T cells from peripheral blood mononuclear cells, obtained in the second trimester of pregnancy. These receptor sequences come from a female donor in good health, enrolled as a control in a pregnancy study.

The chain joins TRBV28 to TRBJ2-3, with 12 bases aligning to TRBD2. The J segment lost 1 base and the V segment lost 5 bases, leaving 13 bases of the junction unmatched. Germline V lookup: CDR1 MDHEN, CDR2 SYDVKM. This CDR3 is built from 19 residues. For the CDR3, the DNA is TGTGCCAGCAGTGAATCCTCCTCTCTAGCGGGAGGGGGCACAGATACGCAGTATTTT. Translating gives CASSESSSLAGGGTDTQYF. Full variable domain (remainder filled in from reference TRBV28 and TRBJ2-3): DVKVTQSSRYLVKRTGEKVFLECVQDMDHENMFWYRQDPGLGLRLIYFSYDVKMKEKGDIPEGYSVSREKKERFSLILESASTNQTSMYLCASSESSSLAGGGTDTQYFGPGTRLTVL.

The rearrangement uses TRBV6-5 and TRBJ1-1; D remains unclear. Trimming took 0 bases from V and 2 from J, leaving 10 bases between them. The length of the CDR3 is 15 residues. CDR1 is MNHEY and CDR2 is SVGAGI in the germline V gene. CDR3 bases: TGTGCCAGCAGTTACTCGACATCGGGAAACACTGAAGCTTTCTTT. Translation gives CASSYSTSGNTEAFF.

J is TRBJ1-2 and V is TRBV11-2, with D possibly being TRBD1 (5 bases). Germline CDR1 is SGHAT and CDR2 is FQNNGV. Trimming cost V 5 bases and J 7 bases, with 20 bases left between them. The CDR3 runs to 15 residues. The CDR3, as DNA: TGTGCCAGCAGCGCTCCCCGGGAGGGGCGGGTTGGCTACACCTTC. It specifies CASSAPREGRVGYTF.

The chain joins TRBV7-9 to TRBJ2-5, with 9 bases that match TRBD1. The CDR3 is made up of 17 amino acids. V lost 1 base to trimming and J lost 5 bases; unmatched junction nucleotides: 11. Germline values: CDR1 SEHNR, CDR2 FQNEAQ (reference sequence). The CDR3 DNA reads as TGTGCCAGCAGCTTAGGGTCCGGGACAGGGAGAAAGGAGACCCAGTACTTC. Translation: CASSLGSGTGRKETQYF.

V and J are TRBV19 and TRBJ2-2; TRBD2 matches 9 bases. Trimming cost V 3 bases and J 7 bases; bases outside gene matches: 6. This CDR3 is built from 15 residues. Looked up from germline, CDR1 is LNHDA and CDR2 is SQIVND (reference sequence). The CDR3 sequence is CASSIGLARGGELFF. In nucleotides, the CDR3 is TGTGCCAGTAGTATCGGACTAGCGAGGGGCGGGGAGCTGTTTTTT.

The rearrangement joins TRBV5-1 to TRBJ2-3; D gene uncertain. Trimming pared 4 bases from V and 3 bases from J, leaving 6 bases between. The germline V gene has CDR1 SGHRS and CDR2 YFSETQ. The length of the CDR3 is 12 residues. The CDR3 DNA sequence: TGCGCCAGCAGCACGGGTACAGATACGCAGTATTTT. Translation gives CASSTGTDTQYF.

This sequence joins TRBV10-3 and TRBJ1-2, with D possibly TRBD1 on 5 matching bases. CDR1 and CDR2 from the germline V gene are ENHRY and SYGVKD. V was clipped by 7 bases and J by 4 bases, with 13 bases between them. This CDR3 comprises 13 residues. CDR3 coding DNA: TGTGCCATCAAAGGAGGGGATCTCTATGGCTACACCTTC. It yields the protein CAIKGGDLYGYTF.

The rearrangement joins TRBV28 to TRBJ2-3; D is unclear. CDR3 size: 13 residues. The V gene lost 7 bases and the J gene lost 5 bases, with 13 bases spanning the gap. Germline CDR1 reads MDHEN; CDR2 reads SYDVKM. As DNA, the CDR3 is TGTGCCAGCACCTCCCCCCGTGTAGATACGCAGTATTTT. Its protein is CASTSPRVDTQYF.

This clone came up a few times. The chain carries TRBV5-6 and TRBJ1-1; D not certain. The V and J ends lost 4 bases and 0 bases respectively, with 10 bases between them. Germline V gives CDR1 SGHDT, CDR2 YYEEEE. CDR3 size: 14 residues. CDR3 amino acids: CASSRESLNTEAFF. Here the CDR3 DNA reads TGTGCCAGCAGCCGGGAGTCACTGAACACTGAAGCTTTCTTT.

This clone has a single count. V is TRBV7-9 and J is TRBJ2-2; no reliable D call. The CDR3 length is 13 residues. The germline V and J ends were trimmed by 11 bases and 0 bases, with 10 bases remaining between them. Germline V lookup: CDR1 SEHNR, CDR2 FQNEAQ (reference sequence). Here the CDR3 DNA reads TGTGCCGGCCCGGCGGCGAACACCGGGGAGCTGTTTTTT. Amino acids: CAGPAANTGELFF.

This clone was seen only once. V is TRBV5-1 and J is TRBJ2-5; 11 nucleotides agree with TRBD2. This CDR3 contains 16 residues. Germline V CDR1 and CDR2: SGHRS, YFSETQ. J was trimmed by 5 bases and V by 4 bases; bases with no gene match: 10. CDR3 region: CASSPGTSGGEETQYF. CDR3 nucleotides: TGCGCCAGCAGCCCCGGGACTAGCGGAGGGGAGGAGACCCAGTACTTC.

This CDR3 is CASSYSPYAEREQFF. Here the CDR3 DNA reads TGTGCCAGCAGTTACTCCCCCTATGCCGAACGTGAGCAGTTCTTC. This chain connects TRBV6-5 to TRBJ2-1; no definite D call. Germline CDR1 and CDR2: MNHEY and SVGAGI. The V gene lost 0 bases and the J gene lost 9 bases, with 15 bases spanning the gap. This CDR3 region has 15 residues.

This chain links TRBV5-4 with TRBJ1-2; a weak D match, TRBD1 (5 bases). The V gene's germline CDR1 is SGHNT and CDR2 YYREEE (reference sequence). The CDR3 extends over 13 amino acids. V lost 4 bases, J lost 0 bases, and 7 bases lay in between. The CDR3 DNA is TGTGCCAGCAGCCCGGACACTAACTATGGCTACACCTTC. Protein: CASSPDTNYGYTF. The complete variable domain, with remaining parts taken from reference TRBV5-4 and TRBJ1-2, reads ETGVTQSPTHLIKTRGQQVTLRCSSQSGHNTVSWYQQALGQGPQFIFQYYREEENGRGNFPPRFSGLQFPNYSSELNVNALELDDSALYLCASSPDTNYGYTFGSGTRLTVV.

The chain recombines TRBV5-6 with TRBJ2-1; TRBD1 aligns across 9 bases. The ends lost 0 bases at V and 4 bases at J; junction bases unmatched: 5. Germline CDR1 is SGHDT and CDR2 is YYEEEE. This CDR3 contains 16 residues. CDR3 residues: CASSLEGQGSYNEQFF. The CDR3, as DNA: TGTGCCAGCAGCTTGGAGGGACAGGGATCGTACAATGAGCAGTTCTTC.

The chain joins TRBV15 to TRBJ2-5, with 7 bases aligning to TRBD1. V shed 3 bases and J 2 bases; nucleotides not matched to a gene: 3. Germline V gives CDR1 LNHNV, CDR2 YYDKDF (reference sequence). CDR3 length: 14 amino acids. CDR3 sequence (DNA): TGTGCCACCAGCAGCAAGACAGGGCAAGAGACCCAGTACTTC. As protein: CATSSKTGQETQYF.

This sequence joins TRBV19 and TRBJ1-6, with a possible D match to TRBD1 (5 bases). Germline loops: CDR1 LNHDA, CDR2 SQIVND (reference sequence). This CDR3 has 17 residues. V lost 5 bases and J 0 bases, leaving 14 bases between the germline ends. The CDR3 DNA reads TGTGCCAGTAGTCCCCGGACAAGGGCCTCCTATAATTCACCCCTCCACTTT. Its protein is CASSPRTRASYNSPLHF.

This chain links TRBV11-1 with TRBJ2-6, with 8 bases lining up with TRBD1. CDR1 and CDR2 (germline): SGHAT, FQDESV (reference sequence). CDR3 length equals 17 residues. V was pared by 4 bases and J by 0 bases, with 5 bases of the junction left unmatched. In DNA, the CDR3 is TGTGCCAGCAGCTGGGACAGGTCGTCCTCTGGGGCCAACGTCCTGACTTTC. Translated, it gives CASSWDRSSSGANVLTF.

This chain joins TRBV6-1 and TRBJ2-5; D is ambiguous. The J call may be mistaken, given a closer DNA end match to TRBJ2-7. Germline loops: CDR1 MNHNS, CDR2 SASEGT. This CDR3 comprises 17 residues. The CDR3 DNA reads as TGTGCCAGCAGTGAAAGGAAGAGGCGGCCTCTAAGATACGAGCAGTACTTC. It yields the protein CASSERKRRPLRYEQYF.

CDR3 residues: CASSPRDLGYNEQFF. Here the CDR3 DNA reads TGTGCCAGTAGCCCCCGGGACTTGGGCTACAATGAGCAGTTCTTC. The chain uses TRBV25-1 and TRBJ2-1; TRBD2 is a possible D gene (6 bases). Germline CDR1 and CDR2: MGHDK and SYGVNS. The germline V and J ends were trimmed by 9 bases and 3 bases, with 18 bases remaining between them. The CDR3 runs 15 residues.

This clone came up a few times. The rearrangement uses TRBV30 and TRBJ1-1; D possibly corresponds to TRBD1 (6 bases). Germline CDR1 GTSNPN, CDR2 SVGIG (reference sequence). The length of the CDR3 is 15 residues. V dropped 7 bases and J dropped 2 bases, with 20 bases sitting between them. The CDR3 coding sequence is TGTGCCTCACGTACAGGGCTCCTCAAAAACACTGAAGCTTTCTTT. This encodes CASRTGLLKNTEAFF.

The gene calls are TRBV28 and TRBJ2-7; TRBD1 agrees at 9 bases. The length of the CDR3 is 15 residues. V trimming: 5 bases; J trimming: 5 bases; junction bases outside the gene matches: 10. Germline V gene lookup returns CDR1 MDHEN and CDR2 SYDVKM. DNA for the CDR3: TGTGCCAGCAGTCCACCCGGGACAGGGATGCACGAGCAGTACTTC. Amino acid sequence: CASSPPGTGMHEQYF.

The rearrangement uses TRBV4-1 and TRBJ2-7; 12 bases are shared with TRBD1. With 1 base clipped from V and 5 bases from J, the junction kept 9 bases outside the gene matches. CDR3 length: 17 residues. From germline, CDR1 is MGHRA and CDR2 YSYEKL. The CDR3 nucleotides are TGCGCCAGCAGCCAAGTTCTCGGGGACAGGGGGCCTAACGAGCAGTACTTC. This translates into CASSQVLGDRGPNEQYF.

The sample holds one count of this clone. This chain uses TRBV5-1 with TRBJ1-5, with D perhaps TRBD1 (5 bases). Trimming pared 0 bases from V and 1 base from J, leaving 8 bases between. Germline CDR1 is SGHRS and CDR2 is YFSETQ. This CDR3 region has 15 residues. CDR3 region: CASSLEGMSNQPQHF. The CDR3 DNA sequence: TGCGCCAGCAGCTTGGAGGGGATGAGCAATCAGCCCCAGCATTTT.

This clone has only one observation. The rearrangement joins TRBV30 to TRBJ2-3, with 7 bases fitting TRBD2. The V gene's germline CDR1 is GTSNPN and CDR2 SVGIG (reference sequence). J was trimmed by 2 bases and V by 0 bases; bases with no gene match: 8. The CDR3 has 16 residues. The CDR3 region has the DNA TGTGCCTGGAGTGTAGGGCGCGGGGGAATCACAGATACGCAGTATTTT. It translates to CAWSVGRGGITDTQYF.

V gene TRBV6-4 combines with J gene TRBJ2-1; 8 nucleotides line up with TRBD2. CDR1 is MRHNA and CDR2 is SNTAGT in the germline V gene. The CDR3 sequence is 15 residues long. With 5 bases clipped from V and 4 bases from J, the junction kept 7 bases outside the gene matches. The CDR3, as DNA: TGTGCCAGCAGTACTGAAGCGGGGGAATACAATGAGCAGTTCTTC. Its protein product is CASSTEAGEYNEQFF.

This rearrangement joins TRBV29-1 to TRBJ2-6; maybe TRBD2 (5 bases). From germline, CDR1 is SQVTM and CDR2 ANQGSEA. CDR3 length: 12 residues. The V end lost 4 bases, the J end lost 14 bases, and 15 bases lay between the germline ends. The CDR3 DNA follows: TGCAGCGTTGGAGAGGGCCGCGCCCTCCTGACTTTC. Translation gives CSVGEGRALLTF.

The rearrangement joins TRBV5-1 to TRBJ2-1; perhaps TRBD1 as D (6 bases). Germline loops: CDR1 SGHRS, CDR2 YFSETQ. Trimming removed 0 bases from V and 4 bases from J, with 11 bases in between. The CDR3 spans 15 residues. In DNA, the CDR3 is TGCGCCAGCAGCTTGGGAGGGGGAGATTACAATGAGCAGTTCTTC. Amino acids: CASSLGGGDYNEQFF.